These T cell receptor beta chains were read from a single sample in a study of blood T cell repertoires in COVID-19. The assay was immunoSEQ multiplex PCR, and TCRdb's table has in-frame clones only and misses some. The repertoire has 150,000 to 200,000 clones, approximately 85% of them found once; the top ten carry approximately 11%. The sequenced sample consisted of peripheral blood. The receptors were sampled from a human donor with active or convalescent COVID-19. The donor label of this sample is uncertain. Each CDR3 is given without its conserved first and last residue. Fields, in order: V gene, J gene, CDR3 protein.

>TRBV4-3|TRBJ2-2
ASSQEGQAHTGELF
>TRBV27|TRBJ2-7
ASSLWTSGSYEQY
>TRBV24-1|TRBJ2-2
ATSEPDRTGELF
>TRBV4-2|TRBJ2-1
ASSQGPGTSGGSSYNEQF
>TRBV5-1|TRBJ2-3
ASSLGTGAFRTQY
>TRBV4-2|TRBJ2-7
ASSQVPGQISYEQY
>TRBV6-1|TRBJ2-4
ASSDPPGFLAKNIQY
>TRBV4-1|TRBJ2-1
ASSQVAGGREQF
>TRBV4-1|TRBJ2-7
ASSQARGASGGPYEQY
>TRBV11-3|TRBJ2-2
ASSPSSAGGPTGELF
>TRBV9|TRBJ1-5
ASSVGGDEGQPQH
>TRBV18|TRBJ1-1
ASSLGGGNTEAF
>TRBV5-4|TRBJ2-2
ASSSGLANTGELF
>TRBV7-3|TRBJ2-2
ASSLGQGRGELF
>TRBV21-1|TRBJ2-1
ASSKALGQGALGGYNEQF
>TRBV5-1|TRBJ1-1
ASSFGAGETF
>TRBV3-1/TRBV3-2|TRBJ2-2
ASSQVSGAPRELF
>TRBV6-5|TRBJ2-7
ASSSPTTAAGYEQY
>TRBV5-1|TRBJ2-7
ASSLVATSGTFYEQY
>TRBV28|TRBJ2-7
ASSTLTGSYEQY
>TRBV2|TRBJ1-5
ASSRNSGNQPQH
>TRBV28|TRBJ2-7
ASGTAGQAYEQY
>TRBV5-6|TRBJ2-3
ASSWEGTQY
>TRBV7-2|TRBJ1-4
ASSPGRAGREKLF
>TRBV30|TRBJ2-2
AWSVQQIGSGELF
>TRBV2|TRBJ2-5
ASSEGGLGETQY
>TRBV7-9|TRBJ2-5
ASSARPAQGETQY
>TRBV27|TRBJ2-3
ASSLLATDTQY
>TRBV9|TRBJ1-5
ASSETGYRQPQH